The rows below give T cell receptor beta chains drawn from one sample of a study of cytomegalovirus exposure and HLA in healthy donors. The protocol was immunoSEQ multiplex PCR, while the TCRdb copy is restricted to in-frame clones and leaves out a portion. Of 170,000 or so clones in the sample, over 70% were seen once. The sample was PBMCs. The receptors were gathered from a male donor in good health and CMV-seronegative. CDR3s include the opening cysteine and the closing phenylalanine or tryptophan. D genes are given only for firm matches. Clone size is not always given. Where it is, it says once, few, many or a class for expanded clones.

clone size: -; D gene: TRBD1; J gene: TRBJ1-5; V gene: TRBV29-1; CDR3 DNA: TGCAGCGTTGGATCGGACAGGGAGCGGCCCCAGCATTTT; CDR3 protein: CSVGSDRERPQHF
clone size: -; D gene: TRBD2; J gene: TRBJ2-7; V gene: TRBV28; CDR3 DNA: TGTGCCAGCAGTTCCCGGACTAGCGGTACTCACTCCTACGAGCAGTACTTC; CDR3 protein: CASSSRTSGTHSYEQYF
clone size: -; D gene: -; J gene: TRBJ1-5; V gene: TRBV10-2; CDR3 DNA: TGCGCCAGCAGTGGTGGGGGGGAGGGCAATCAGCCCCAGCATTTT; CDR3 protein: CASSGGGEGNQPQHF
clone size: -; D gene: -; J gene: TRBJ2-3; V gene: TRBV27; CDR3 DNA: TGTGCCAGCAGTTTAAGGCGGGGCCGGGTGGTAGATACGCAGTATTTT; CDR3 protein: CASSLRRGRVVDTQYF
clone size: -; D gene: TRBD1; J gene: TRBJ2-7; V gene: TRBV7-2; CDR3 DNA: TGTGCCAGCAGCCCAGGACAGGGAATGGGTGAGCAGTACTTC; CDR3 protein: CASSPGQGMGEQYF
clone size: once; D gene: TRBD2; J gene: TRBJ2-1; V gene: TRBV4-2; CDR3 DNA: TGTGCCAGCAGCCAAGTTCGGGAGGTCTCGAGGGAGCAGTTCTTC; CDR3 protein: CASSQVREVSREQFF
clone size: few; D gene: -; J gene: TRBJ2-5; V gene: TRBV5-1; CDR3 DNA: TGCGCCAGCAGCCTGGTGGGGCTCCAAGAGACCCAGTACTTC; CDR3 protein: CASSLVGLQETQYF
clone size: -; D gene: TRBD1; J gene: TRBJ1-6; V gene: TRBV27; CDR3 DNA: TGTGCCAGCAGTTTTGGGACAGGGAGTTCACCCCTCCACTTT; CDR3 protein: CASSFGTGSSPLHF
clone size: -; D gene: TRBD1; J gene: TRBJ1-2; V gene: TRBV6-6; CDR3 DNA: TGTGCCAGCAGTCAACAGGGGAGTATAGGCTACACCTTC; CDR3 protein: CASSQQGSIGYTF
clone size: -; D gene: -; J gene: TRBJ1-5; V gene: TRBV15; CDR3 DNA: TGTGCCACCAGCAGAGGAGGGATAGGCCAGCCCCAGCATTTT; CDR3 protein: CATSRGGIGQPQHF
clone size: few; D gene: TRBD1; J gene: TRBJ2-7; V gene: TRBV18; CDR3 DNA: TGTGCCAGCTCACCCTACTTGCAGGGGGCTCTGTACGAGCAGTACTTC; CDR3 protein: CASSPYLQGALYEQYF
clone size: -; D gene: TRBD1; J gene: TRBJ2-7; V gene: TRBV5-6; CDR3 DNA: TGTGCCAGCAGCTTAACAGGGGTGGAGGAGCAGTACTTC; CDR3 protein: CASSLTGVEEQYF
clone size: -; D gene: -; J gene: TRBJ1-1; V gene: TRBV28; CDR3 DNA: TGTGCCAGCAGTTCTCTAGGGGGAGCTGAAGCTTTCTTT; CDR3 protein: CASSSLGGAEAFF
clone size: -; D gene: TRBD1; J gene: TRBJ1-1; V gene: TRBV18; CDR3 DNA: TGTGCCAGCTCAGCCTGGACAGGGATGGCTTTCTTT; CDR3 protein: CASSAWTGMAFF
clone size: -; D gene: -; J gene: TRBJ2-7; V gene: TRBV27; CDR3 DNA: TGTGCCAGCAGTTCAGGGCTAGCGCCCCACGAGCAGTACTTC; CDR3 protein: CASSSGLAPHEQYF
clone size: -; D gene: -; J gene: TRBJ1-1; V gene: TRBV29-1; CDR3 DNA: TGCAGCGTTGACGGGGGGTACGGGACTGAAGCTTTCTTT; CDR3 protein: CSVDGGYGTEAFF
clone size: -; D gene: -; J gene: TRBJ1-5; V gene: TRBV28; CDR3 DNA: TGTGCCAGCAGTTTATGGGGGGCAGGCAATCAGCCCCAGCATTTT; CDR3 protein: CASSLWGAGNQPQHF
clone size: -; D gene: -; J gene: TRBJ1-2; V gene: TRBV6-5; CDR3 DNA: TGTGCCAGCAGTTACCGAGGAGTAAGAGGCTACACCTTC; CDR3 protein: CASSYRGVRGYTF
clone size: -; D gene: TRBD2; J gene: TRBJ2-1; V gene: TRBV9; CDR3 DNA: TGTGCCAGCAGCGCCACGGGGGGAAGTGAGCAGTTCTTC; CDR3 protein: CASSATGGSEQFF
clone size: -; D gene: TRBD1; J gene: TRBJ1-2; V gene: TRBV19; CDR3 DNA: TGTGCCAGTATCCCCCAAGACAGGGGTAACTATGGCTACACCTTC; CDR3 protein: CASIPQDRGNYGYTF
clone size: -; D gene: -; J gene: TRBJ2-7; V gene: TRBV7-2; CDR3 DNA: TGTGCCAGCAGCCCGCACTACGAGCAGTACTTC; CDR3 protein: CASSPHYEQYF
clone size: -; D gene: TRBD1; J gene: TRBJ2-1; V gene: TRBV2; CDR3 DNA: TGTGCCAGCATACGGCAGTATCAGGGGGCGAACAATGAGCAGTTCTTC; CDR3 protein: CASIRQYQGANNEQFF
clone size: -; D gene: TRBD1; J gene: TRBJ1-2; V gene: TRBV6-4; CDR3 DNA: TGTGCCAGCAGCGACTGGACAGGGGGAAACTATGGCTACACCTTC; CDR3 protein: CASSDWTGGNYGYTF
clone size: -; D gene: TRBD2; J gene: TRBJ2-1; V gene: TRBV28; CDR3 DNA: TGTGCCAGCAGTGGGGGAGGGGTAGCGTACAGCTCCTACAATGAGCAGTTCTTC; CDR3 protein: CASSGGGVAYSSYNEQFF
clone size: -; D gene: -; J gene: TRBJ1-2; V gene: TRBV7-6; CDR3 DNA: TGTGCCAGCAGCTTACATGACAGACCTAACTATGGCTACACCTTC; CDR3 protein: CASSLHDRPNYGYTF
clone size: -; D gene: -; J gene: TRBJ2-1; V gene: TRBV4-3; CDR3 DNA: TGCGCCAGCAGCCTCCGGGTTGGGTCCTACAATGAGCAGTTCTTC; CDR3 protein: CASSLRVGSYNEQFF
clone size: few; D gene: -; J gene: TRBJ1-1; V gene: TRBV2; CDR3 DNA: TGTGCCAGCAGTGTAGAGGGGAACACTGAAGCTTTCTTT; CDR3 protein: CASSVEGNTEAFF
clone size: once; D gene: -; J gene: TRBJ2-5; V gene: TRBV7-2; CDR3 DNA: TGTGCCAGCAGCTTCGGGGAAAAAGAGACCCAGTACTTC; CDR3 protein: CASSFGEKETQYF
clone size: -; D gene: -; J gene: TRBJ1-5; V gene: TRBV28; CDR3 DNA: TGTGCCAGTAAGGGCATCGAACAGGGAGGGAATCAGCCCCAGCATTTT; CDR3 protein: CASKGIEQGGNQPQHF
clone size: -; D gene: -; J gene: TRBJ2-1; V gene: TRBV28; CDR3 DNA: TGTGCCAGCGGACTCACCCCCCGGCCGAATGAGCAGTTCTTC; CDR3 protein: CASGLTPRPNEQFF
clone size: once; D gene: TRBD2; J gene: TRBJ2-3; V gene: TRBV9; CDR3 DNA: TGTGCCAGCAGCGTAAGGCTAGCGGCTAGCACAGATACGCAGTATTTT; CDR3 protein: CASSVRLAASTDTQYF
clone size: -; D gene: -; J gene: TRBJ1-5; V gene: TRBV18; CDR3 DNA: TGTGCCAGCTCACCACCGGGGGGGGAAGACAATCAGCCCCAGCATTTT; CDR3 protein: CASSPPGGEDNQPQHF
clone size: -; D gene: TRBD2; J gene: TRBJ2-3; V gene: TRBV11-2; CDR3 DNA: TGTGCCAGCAGCTTAGGGACTAGCGGGGGAAGCACAGATACGCAGTATTTT; CDR3 protein: CASSLGTSGGSTDTQYF
clone size: few; D gene: TRBD2; J gene: TRBJ2-5; V gene: TRBV27; CDR3 DNA: TGTGCCAGCAGTTTATGGGGGGGGGAGACCCAGTACTTC; CDR3 protein: CASSLWGGETQYF
clone size: -; D gene: TRBD2; J gene: TRBJ2-7; V gene: TRBV18; CDR3 DNA: TGTGCCAGCTCACCACGAAGTATGGCGGGAGGAGTGTACGAGCAGTACTTC; CDR3 protein: CASSPRSMAGGVYEQYF
clone size: -; D gene: -; J gene: TRBJ1-6; V gene: TRBV30; CDR3 DNA: TGTGCCTGGAGGCCTCAGGGGAGCTCCTATAATTCACCCCTCCACTTT; CDR3 protein: CAWRPQGSSYNSPLHF
clone size: -; D gene: TRBD1; J gene: TRBJ1-1; V gene: TRBV19; CDR3 DNA: TGTGCCAGTAGAACCGGGACAGGGTTCGACACTGAAGCTTTCTTT; CDR3 protein: CASRTGTGFDTEAFF
clone size: -; D gene: TRBD1; J gene: TRBJ2-2; V gene: TRBV7-2; CDR3 DNA: TGTGCCAGCAGCTTAGGGCGAGACAGGGTTTCCGCCGGGGAGCTGTTTTTT; CDR3 protein: CASSLGRDRVSAGELFF
clone size: -; D gene: -; J gene: TRBJ2-3; V gene: TRBV25-1; CDR3 DNA: TGTGCCAGCAGTGACTATACGCAGTATTTT; CDR3 protein: CASSDYTQYF
clone size: -; D gene: TRBD2; J gene: TRBJ2-2; V gene: TRBV30; CDR3 DNA: TGTGCCTGGAGTGGGGCTAGCGGGGGGGCAATTTTATTTCGGGAGCTGTTTTTT; CDR3 protein: CAWSGASGGAILFRELFF
clone size: -; D gene: TRBD1; J gene: TRBJ2-1; V gene: TRBV30; CDR3 DNA: TGTGCCTGGAGGCCGGGACAGGGAAACTACAATGAGCAGTTCTTC; CDR3 protein: CAWRPGQGNYNEQFF
clone size: -; D gene: -; J gene: TRBJ1-3; V gene: TRBV30; CDR3 DNA: TGTGCCTGGAGTACAGGCTCTGGAAACACCATATATTTT; CDR3 protein: CAWSTGSGNTIYF
clone size: -; D gene: -; J gene: TRBJ2-6; V gene: TRBV30; CDR3 DNA: TGTGCCTGGTGGGACACCACCGTCGGGGCCAACGTCCTGACTTTC; CDR3 protein: CAWWDTTVGANVLTF
clone size: -; D gene: TRBD1; J gene: TRBJ1-1; V gene: TRBV11-3; CDR3 DNA: TGTGCCAGCAGCCCAGGACAGGGCGGGGGTAATACTGAAGCTTTCTTT; CDR3 protein: CASSPGQGGGNTEAFF
clone size: -; D gene: -; J gene: TRBJ1-1; V gene: TRBV4-2; CDR3 DNA: TGTGCCAGCAGCCAAGATACGGGGTATAATGAAGCTTTCTTT; CDR3 protein: CASSQDTGYNEAFF
clone size: -; D gene: -; J gene: TRBJ2-2; V gene: TRBV5-1; CDR3 DNA: TGCGCCAGCAGCTTACCGGGAGTGAGCGGGGAGCTGTTTTTT; CDR3 protein: CASSLPGVSGELFF
clone size: -; D gene: -; J gene: TRBJ2-7; V gene: TRBV7-9; CDR3 DNA: TGTTCCAGCAGCTTAGCGTCCGGCGGATCCTCCTACGAGCAGTACTTC; CDR3 protein: CSSSLASGGSSYEQYF
clone size: -; D gene: TRBD2; J gene: TRBJ2-3; V gene: TRBV2; CDR3 DNA: TGTGCCAGCAGTGGGACTAGATCGCAGTATTTT; CDR3 protein: CASSGTRSQYF
clone size: -; D gene: -; J gene: TRBJ1-5; V gene: TRBV30; CDR3 DNA: TGTGCCTGGAGCCAGGGGAGCTATAGCAATCAGCCCCAGCATTTT; CDR3 protein: CAWSQGSYSNQPQHF